This T cell receptor (beta chain) was recorded in a study of blood T cells in healthy people across ages. This clonotype was recorded many times. No antigen is known for it. Study observations and caveats: A strong correlation was seen between TCR beta diversity and naive T cell percentage.

The CDR3 sequence is 14 residues long. The germline gives CDR1 SGHRS, CDR2 YFSETQ. V trimming: 5 bases; J trimming: 7 bases; junction bases outside the gene matches: 7. It was with a sample-barcoded 5' primer and a J-beta primer mix that a second PCR of roughly 7 to 12 cycles was run. Every cDNA molecule carried a tag from a template-switch adaptor bearing 12 random nucleotides. TCRdb redid the calling of the 5' RACE reads with MiXCR, one entry per CDR3 protein. The data contain around 1,000,000 distinct CDR3 sequences, under 40% of them singletons. The sequence was collected from a man aged 18 to 30 in good health. The genes are TRBV5-1 and TRBJ2-1; TRBD1 matches at 9 bases. The specimen was blood. CDR3 sequence reads: CASRRTGDGNEQFF. Here the CDR3 DNA reads TGCGCCAGCAGACGGACAGGGGATGGAAATGAGCAGTTCTTC.